This T cell receptor beta chain derives from a study of Graves' ophthalmopathy and Graves' hyperthyroidism. Study-level points and caveats: The majority of expanded thyroid clonotypes above 0.001 frequency also occurred in blood.

The TCR beta CDR3 regions underwent amplification from RNA transcripts. Second-round multiplex PCR came after first-round RT-PCR with HTBI primers. TCRdb processed the multiplex PCR reads anew with MiXCR; each CDR3 protein has one entry. The sample lists 150,000 to 200,000 distinct CDR3 sequences, more than 30% occurring once. With regard to this clonotype: Its antigen is still unknown.

The V gene's germline CDR1 is MNHNS and CDR2 SASEGT. CDR3 length: 13 residues. Trimming took 8 bases from V and 0 from J, leaving 11 bases between them. Sequenced sample: peripheral blood. V is TRBV6-1 and J is TRBJ2-7; D is ambiguous. The receptor was derived from a woman in her 40s with Graves' ophthalmopathy. The CDR3 loop is CASGLPGSYEQYF. DNA of the CDR3: TGTGCCAGCGGCCTACCGGGCTCCTACGAGCAGTACTTC.